The rows below give T cell receptor beta chains drawn from one sample of a study of cytomegalovirus exposure and HLA in healthy donors. Generated by immunoSEQ multiplex PCR, the TCRdb table keeps only in-frame clones and is missing some. The sample yields 130,000 or so clones, roughly 80% seen once. Sequenced: PBMCs. All receptors come from a female donor in good health and CMV-seronegative. Both conserved end residues are part of each CDR3. D genes are given only for firm matches. Clone size is given for some rows only: seen once, a few or many times, or a class if the clone is expanded.

TRBJ1-1	TRBV19	.	.	CASSALGGAFF	TGTGCCAGTAGTGCCCTCGGCGGAGCTTTCTTT
TRBJ2-2	TRBV6-1	.	.	CANSLGRGGELFF	TGTGCCAACTCGCTGGGCAGGGGCGGGGAGCTGTTTTTT
TRBJ2-1	TRBV11-2	TRBD2	few	CASSSGREGIEQFF	TGTGCCAGCAGCTCAGGGCGGGAGGGGATTGAGCAGTTCTTC
TRBJ2-7	TRBV7-6	TRBD1	.	CASSLSRGTGDYEQYF	TGTGCCAGCAGCCTCAGCAGGGGGACAGGGGACTACGAGCAGTACTTC
TRBJ2-7	TRBV18	.	.	CASSPFKQDKSSYEQYF	TGTGCCAGCTCACCCTTCAAACAGGACAAAAGCTCCTACGAGCAGTACTTC
TRBJ2-2	TRBV7-6	TRBD2	.	CASSPATSGSGELFF	TGTGCCAGCAGCCCAGCGACTAGCGGGTCCGGGGAGCTGTTTTTT
TRBJ2-7	TRBV4-2	TRBD2	.	CASSQGTSGSSYEQYF	TGTGCCAGCAGCCAAGGGACTAGCGGGAGCTCCTACGAGCAGTACTTC
TRBJ2-3	TRBV14	TRBD2	.	CASSHPRTSSTDTQYF	TGTGCCAGCAGCCACCCTAGGACTAGTTCGACAGATACGCAGTATTTT
TRBJ1-2	TRBV7-8	.	.	CASSLAVGGDYGYTF	TGTGCCAGCAGCTTAGCGGTAGGGGGGGACTATGGCTACACCTTC
TRBJ2-4	TRBV6-5	TRBD2	.	CASSYSLAGVRNIQYF	TGTGCCAGCAGTTACTCGCTCGCGGGGGTCAGGAACATTCAGTACTTC
TRBJ1-1	TRBV21-1	.	.	CASREAFF	TGTGCCAGCCGTGAAGCTTTCTTT
TRBJ1-6	TRBV5-1	.	.	CATAPGEDSPLHF	TGCGCCACTGCGCCCGGAGAGGATTCACCCCTCCACTTT
TRBJ2-7	TRBV7-2	.	.	CASSPLGRPEGEQYF	TGTGCCAGCAGCCCCCTGGGAAGACCTGAGGGCGAGCAGTACTTC
TRBJ2-3	TRBV29-1	TRBD1	.	CSAAGTDNTDTQYF	TGCAGCGCCGCAGGGACAGATAACACAGATACGCAGTATTTT
TRBJ2-1	TRBV7-3	.	once	CASSLNSAGNEQFF	TGTGCCAGCAGCTTAAATAGCGCGGGGAATGAGCAGTTCTTC
TRBJ1-1	TRBV21-1	.	.	CASSKARTGGNTEAFF	TGTGCCAGCAGCAAAGCGCGGACAGGGGGGAACACTGAAGCTTTCTTT
TRBJ2-3	TRBV7-2	TRBD2	.	CASRQRATSGTDTQYF	TGTGCCAGCAGACAAAGGGCGACTAGCGGCACAGATACGCAGTATTTT
TRBJ1-2	TRBV9	.	.	CASSVGAGAGYGYTF	TGTGCCAGCAGCGTAGGAGCAGGCGCGGGCTATGGCTACACCTTC
TRBJ2-7	TRBV5-1	TRBD1	once	CASSWRQGNYEQYF	TGCGCCAGCAGCTGGCGACAGGGTAACTACGAGCAGTACTTC
TRBJ2-1	TRBV5-1	TRBD2	.	CASSLGLAGISYNEQFF	TGCGCCAGCAGCTTGGGACTAGCGGGGATCTCCTACAATGAGCAGTTCTTC
TRBJ1-2	TRBV27	TRBD1	.	CASGQGSNYGYTF	TGTGCCAGCGGACAGGGTTCTAACTATGGCTACACCTTC